Reported below is one T cell receptor (beta chain). The CDR3 is made up of 15 amino acids. CDR1 is SGHNT, CDR2 YYREEE, per germline (reference sequence). Unmatched junction bases numbered 10, after V lost 4 bases and J lost 7 bases. This sample is part of a study of blood T cell repertoires in COVID-19. Participant-given clinical history determined each cohort assignment. Recovered status applied to Cohort 3 donors who had two consecutive negative PCRs. It also applied to those with clearance or with symptom resolution. Authors' data handling: Nucleated cell number was recorded as an estimate derived from reference gene primer amplification. TCRdb's table, derived via immunoSEQ multiplex PCR, lists solely in-frame clones and lacks some. From that table come the V and J calls and clone size; the DNA was used to work out D and trimming. The sample consists of some 200,000 clones, 87% of them appearing once.

Sequenced: PBMCs or T cells enriched from blood (not recorded which). This clonotype originated in a woman in her 30s who had recovered from COVID-19. V is TRBV5-4 and J is TRBJ2-7; 11 bases are a match to TRBD2. The CDR3, as DNA: TGTGCCAGCAGCCGAAATCATGGGACTAGCGGAGAGCAGTACTTC. It specifies CASSRNHGTSGEQYF. The complete variable domain, with remaining parts taken from reference TRBV5-4 and TRBJ2-7, reads ETGVTQSPTHLIKTRGQQVTLRCSSQSGHNTVSWYQQALGQGPQFIFQYYREEENGRGNFPPRFSGLQFPNYSSELNVNALELDDSALYLCASSRNHGTSGEQYFGPGTRLTVT.